The rows below give T cell receptor beta chains drawn from one sample of a study of T cells in Graves' hyperthyroidism and ophthalmopathy. One entry per CDR3 protein, called by TCRdb with MiXCR from the multiplex PCR reads. The table records around 440,000 distinct CDR3 sequences, 15% to 18% of them present only once. The sample comprised blood. The receptors derive from a woman aged 18-29 years with Graves' hyperthyroidism. CDR3s include the opening cysteine and the closing phenylalanine or tryptophan. A D gene is named only where the DNA matches it firmly. Size values are once, few and many counts, or a class for expanded clones, and some rows have none.

CDR3nt,CDR3aa,abundance,j_gene,d_gene,v_gene
TGCAGTGCTAGAGGGGACAGGGAGATCGGAGGCTACACCTTC,CSARGDREIGGYTF,few,TRBJ1-2,TRBD1,TRBV20-1
TGTGCCAGCAGTCCCCTCAGGGCTCGCTATGGCTACACCTTC,CASSPLRARYGYTF,many,TRBJ1-2,NA,TRBV27
TGTGCCAGCAGATCAGCGGGAGGGTGGAGCGAGCAGTACTTC,CASRSAGGWSEQYF,few,TRBJ2-7,TRBD2,TRBV6-1
TGTGCCAGCAGCGTAGTCTCCCTAAGCACAGATACGCAGTATTTT,CASSVVSLSTDTQYF,NA,TRBJ2-3,NA,TRBV9
TGTGCCAGCGCAAACCGGGACTCAAACCCAGATACGCAGTATTTT,CASANRDSNPDTQYF,many,TRBJ2-3,NA,TRBV3-1
TGTGCCAGCAGCTTTCAGGGGTTCTACAATGAGCAGTTCTTC,CASSFQGFYNEQFF,many,TRBJ2-1,NA,TRBV5-5
TGTGCCAGTAGTATGAGGGCCTCCCAACAGGACACCGGGGAGCTGTTTTTT,CASSMRASQQDTGELFF,NA,TRBJ2-2,NA,TRBV19
TGTGCCAGCAGTTTACCTCCGGTGAACACTGAAGCTTTCTTT,CASSLPPVNTEAFF,many,TRBJ1-1,NA,TRBV12-3/TRBV12-4
TGTGCCAGCAGCTTGGCCGGGGGCGGGAATCAGCCCCAGCATTTT,CASSLAGGGNQPQHF,many,TRBJ1-5,NA,TRBV5-6
TGTGCCAGCAGCTCCGGGAATCACCTCTACGAGCAGTACTTC,CASSSGNHLYEQYF,NA,TRBJ2-7,NA,TRBV11-2
TGCGCCAGCAGCCAAGGACAGGGAGGGGTCTACGAGCAGTACTTC,CASSQGQGGVYEQYF,NA,TRBJ2-7,NA,TRBV4-1
TGTGCCAGCTCACCACTGGGGGGCACCTACAATGAGCAGTTCTTC,CASSPLGGTYNEQFF,many,TRBJ2-1,NA,TRBV18
TGTGCCAGCAGCCCAGGACTGTGGGGAGGAGAGCAGTACTTC,CASSPGLWGGEQYF,NA,TRBJ2-7,NA,TRBV7-9
TGCAGCGTTGTTACCCCCCTAGGTCCGGGGATGCAGTATTTT,CSVVTPLGPGMQYF,NA,TRBJ2-3,NA,TRBV29-1
TGTGCCAGCAGGACAGGGGGAAACACTGAAGCTTTCTTT,CASRTGGNTEAFF,many,TRBJ1-1,TRBD1,TRBV2
TGTGCCAGCGCCGGCTCGGGAGGAACCGGCGGGGAGCAGTACTTC,CASAGSGGTGGEQYF,NA,TRBJ2-7,TRBD2,TRBV12-3/TRBV12-4
TGTGCCAGCAGCGTAGATACGAATGGGGAGGGGATCGATGAGCAGTTCTTC,CASSVDTNGEGIDEQFF,few,TRBJ2-1,TRBD2,TRBV9
TGTGCCAGCACCCCCCGGACAGGACAAGGTGGCTACACCTTC,CASTPRTGQGGYTF,many,TRBJ1-2,TRBD1,TRBV6-1
TGTGCCAGCCCGACAGTCGGGACAGTATTCAATCAGCCCCAGCATTTT,CASPTVGTVFNQPQHF,many,TRBJ1-5,TRBD1,TRBV6-1
TGTGCCAGCAGCTTACCCTTGTATAGCAATCAGCCCCAGCATTTT,CASSLPLYSNQPQHF,few,TRBJ1-5,NA,TRBV7-9
TGTGCCGCTGGGGGGGAAGATACGCAGTATTTT,CAAGGEDTQYF,NA,TRBJ2-3,TRBD2,TRBV10-3
TGTGCCAGCAGTTTACGGGGCGGGGCACAAGAGACCCAGTACTTC,CASSLRGGAQETQYF,few,TRBJ2-5,NA,TRBV27
TGTGCCAGCAGTGACCTTTATGGCTACACCTTC,CASSDLYGYTF,many,TRBJ1-2,NA,TRBV2
TGCAGTGCGTGGGGGGGCCGGCGCGAGCAGTACTTC,CSAWGGRREQYF,few,TRBJ2-7,NA,TRBV20-1
TGTGCCAGCAGCCCTCGACTAGCGGGGCTGACCGGGGAGCTGTTTTTT,CASSPRLAGLTGELFF,NA,TRBJ2-2,TRBD2,TRBV7-9
TGTGCCAGCGAAGGGGGGCTCGAGGGAAAACTGTTTTTT,CASEGGLEGKLFF,NA,TRBJ1-4,NA,TRBV15
TGTGCCAGCAGTCCAGATTGGACAGGCATCTATGGCTACACCTTC,CASSPDWTGIYGYTF,NA,TRBJ1-2,TRBD1,TRBV13
TGTGCCAGCAGTTTATGGCGGGCGGACAATGAGCAGTTCTTC,CASSLWRADNEQFF,few,TRBJ2-1,NA,TRBV2
TGTGCCAGCAGGGACCCCGGGGCAGGTGAAGCTTTCTTT,CASRDPGAGEAFF,few,TRBJ1-1,NA,TRBV7-9
TGTGCCACTAGTCGTACAGGGGAATCCTACGAGCAGTACTTC,CATSRTGESYEQYF,few,TRBJ2-7,TRBD1,TRBV24-1
TGCAGTGCTAGCGATCCCCACCCTTCCCTAGCGGGAGCCAGGAATGAGCAGTTCTTC,CSASDPHPSLAGARNEQFF,NA,TRBJ2-1,TRBD2,TRBV20-1
TGTGCCACCAGCACCCTGCTAGCGGGAGTGATTAATGAGCAGTTCTTC,CATSTLLAGVINEQFF,NA,TRBJ2-1,TRBD2,TRBV15
TGTGCCAGCAGCTTACGAGTTGGGGACAAGCAAGAGACCCAGTACTTC,CASSLRVGDKQETQYF,many,TRBJ2-5,NA,TRBV7-8
TGTGCCAGCAGTTACTCCTTTACTAGCGGGGGGACCTACGAGCAGTACTTC,CASSYSFTSGGTYEQYF,few,TRBJ2-7,TRBD2,TRBV6-5
TGTGCCAGCAGCTTGATCCGGGACACAAATTACGAGCAGTACTTC,CASSLIRDTNYEQYF,NA,TRBJ2-7,NA,TRBV7-9
TGTGCCAGCAGCGATAGCGGAGGAGGGGAGGTGACCCAGTACTTC,CASSDSGGGEVTQYF,many,TRBJ2-5,NA,TRBV2
TGTGCTAGTGCCAGGGGACAGTTCTTCTATGGCTACACCTTC,CASARGQFFYGYTF,few,TRBJ1-2,TRBD1,TRBV12-5
TGTGCCATTTCCAGGGAGAAGAATCAGCCCCAGCATTTT,CAISREKNQPQHF,NA,TRBJ1-5,NA,TRBV6-1
TGTGCCAGCAGTTTAGTGCGAGGGAACTACGAGCAGTACTTC,CASSLVRGNYEQYF,many,TRBJ2-7,NA,TRBV12-3/TRBV12-4